This T cell receptor beta chain stems from a study of cytomegalovirus exposure and HLA in healthy donors. Regarding the study as a whole: The study recorded more than 150 TCR beta chains that were cytomegalovirus-associated. Segments of the TCR beta V type were, in most cases, productive about 87% or about 30% of the time in an earlier analysis.

With 60 Vbeta and 13 Jbeta primers, the PCR was carried out. Authors' data handling: Later, an analysis found tens of millions of unique TCR beta chains, and about 10 million of these were shared. Libraries were prepared by immunoSEQ multiplex PCR; TCRdb keeps only in-frame clonotypes and omits some of them. V and J calls plus clone size are reproduced from that table; the DNA served to infer D and trimming. The profile shows 130,000 or so clones, roughly 79% of them singletons. From germline, CDR1 is LGHNA and CDR2 YNFKEQ. V trimming: 3 bases; J trimming: 0 bases; junction bases outside the gene matches: 7. The CDR3 consists of 17 residues. Points on this clone: Its antigen is unknown.

V gene TRBV4-2 combines with J gene TRBJ2-2, with 7 positions matching TRBD2. This clonotype was obtained from a male donor in good health and CMV-seronegative. Sequenced input: PBMCs. This CDR3 reads CASSHPRSGANTGELFF. The CDR3 region has the DNA TGTGCCAGCAGCCATCCACGGAGCGGGGCGAACACCGGGGAGCTGTTTTTT.